One T cell receptor (beta chain) is described in this entry. Its antigen is not yet known. Base qualities were left out, and no much larger clone turns up one base away. This sample is drawn from a study of type 1 regulatory T cells (dated by TCRdb to the early 2020s). Study-level background: The study characterized an in vitro protocol that generated a Tr1-enriched, alloantigen-specific CD4 T cell product named T-allo10. T-allo10 was being tested clinically in patients with hematological malignancies who were undergoing allogeneic hematopoietic stem cell transplantation.

Trimming removed 6 bases from V and 3 bases from J; the gene matches leave 5 bases unexplained. Reading from cysteine to phenylalanine, the CDR3 counts 15 amino acids. CDR3 DNA is the only sequence kept; it has 45 bases, read in frame from the first base. According to the germline V gene, CDR1 reads ENHRY and CDR2 reads SYGVKD. What the authors observed across the whole study: A more restricted TCR repertoire was observed in Tr1 cells than in non-Tr1 cells, and this restriction was interpreted in the study as alloantigen-induced clonal expansion.

Sequencing was performed on an Illumina MiSeq. The raw public reads went through TCRdb reprocessing: fastp at Q25, MiXCR clone calling, in-frame beta chains kept. Rows are combined by CDR3 protein, so each entry shows the most common genes and DNA. The sample includes about 62,000 distinct CDR3 sequences, with 60% to 65% observed a single time. The ten largest clonotypes hold approximately 1.8% of the sample. Source material: cultured non-Tr1 T cells, either the whole culture or a sorted T cell fraction (not recorded which). Read against the paper, the sample's cell subset or site label means: non-Tr1 population from the T-allo10 product. Recombination connected TRBV10-3 to TRBJ2-5, with 12 junctional bases fitting TRBD2. The sequence was collected from a human donor in good health. The CDR3 region reads CAIRSRLAGEETQYF. The base sequence is TGTGCCATCAGATCCCGACTAGCGGGGGAAGAGACCCAGTACTTC.